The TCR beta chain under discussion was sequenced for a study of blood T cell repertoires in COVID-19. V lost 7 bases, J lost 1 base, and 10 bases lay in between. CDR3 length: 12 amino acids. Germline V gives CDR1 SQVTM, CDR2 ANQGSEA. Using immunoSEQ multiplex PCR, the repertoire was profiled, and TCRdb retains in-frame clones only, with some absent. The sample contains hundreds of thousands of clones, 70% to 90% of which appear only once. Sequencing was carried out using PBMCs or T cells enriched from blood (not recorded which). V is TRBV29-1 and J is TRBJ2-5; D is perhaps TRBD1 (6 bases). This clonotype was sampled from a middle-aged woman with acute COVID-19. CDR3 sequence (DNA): TGCAGCGCGGGACACCCCCAAGAGACCCAGTACTTC. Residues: CSAGHPQETQYF.